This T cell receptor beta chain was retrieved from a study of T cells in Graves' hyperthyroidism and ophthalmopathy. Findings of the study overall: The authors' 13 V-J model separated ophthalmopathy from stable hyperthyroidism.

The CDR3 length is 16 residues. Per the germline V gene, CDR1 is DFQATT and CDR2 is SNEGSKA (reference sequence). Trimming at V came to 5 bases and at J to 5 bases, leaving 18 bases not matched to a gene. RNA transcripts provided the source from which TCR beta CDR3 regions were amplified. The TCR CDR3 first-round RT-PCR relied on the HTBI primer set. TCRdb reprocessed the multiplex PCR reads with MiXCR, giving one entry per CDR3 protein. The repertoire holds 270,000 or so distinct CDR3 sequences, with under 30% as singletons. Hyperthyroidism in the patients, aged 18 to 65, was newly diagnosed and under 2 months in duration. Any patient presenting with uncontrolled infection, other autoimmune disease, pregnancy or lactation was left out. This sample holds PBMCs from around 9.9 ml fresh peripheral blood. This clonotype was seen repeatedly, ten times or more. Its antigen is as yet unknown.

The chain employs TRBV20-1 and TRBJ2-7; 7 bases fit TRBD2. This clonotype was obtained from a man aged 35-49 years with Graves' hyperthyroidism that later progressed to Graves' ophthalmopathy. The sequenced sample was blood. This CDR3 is CSAPDSQSGMLHEQYF. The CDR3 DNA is TGCAGTGCTCCCGACTCCCAAAGCGGGATGCTACACGAGCAGTACTTC.